The 25 T cell receptor beta chains listed next were all sequenced from one sample in a study of CD8 T cell repertoires and HIV-1 epitope variants. TCRdb's copy holds only in-frame clones and misses some; the assay was immunoSEQ multiplex PCR. The sample shows 5,800 or so clones, roughly 67% of them seen only once. Their target antigens are unknown. Sequenced: cultured CD8+ T cells derived from PBMCs. Every receptor here comes from a male donor with HIV.

The V gene is TRBV19, the J gene TRBJ2-7; D is uncertain. The germline V gene has CDR1 LNHDA and CDR2 SQIVND (reference sequence). V dropped 3 bases and J dropped 2 bases, with 8 bases sitting between them. The CDR3 has 13 residues. The CDR3 is CASSMVGTYEQYF. The CDR3 region has the DNA TGTGCCAGTAGTATGGTCGGTACCTACGAGCAGTACTTC.

This chain uses TRBV4-1 with TRBJ2-6; 8 bases match TRBD2. CDR1 is MGHRA and CDR2 is YSYEKL in the germline V gene. The J segment lost 0 bases and the V segment lost 3 bases, leaving 7 bases of the junction unmatched. The CDR3 is made up of 18 amino acids. In DNA form, the CDR3 reads TGCGCCAGCAGCCATGCTAGCGGGCTCAACTCTGGGGCCAACGTCCTGACTTTC. Translation gives CASSHASGLNSGANVLTF.

The gene calls are TRBV9 and TRBJ2-2; 8 positions agree with TRBD2. The CDR3 sequence is 15 residues long. Germline CDR1 and CDR2: SGDLS and YYNGEE. Unmatched junction bases numbered 5, after V lost 1 base and J lost 6 bases. CDR3 DNA: TGTGCCAGCAGCGTAAGCGGGGGTGGTTCCGGGGAGCTGTTTTTT. Residues: CASSVSGGGSGELFF.

The chain carries TRBV27 and TRBJ2-3; a weak D match, TRBD2 (6 bases). V dropped 6 bases and J dropped 4 bases, with 17 bases sitting between them. Looked up from germline, CDR1 is MNHEY and CDR2 is SMNVEV (reference sequence). This CDR3 contains 15 residues. The DNA for the CDR3 is TGTGCCAGCAGGTTCGGGGCGGGAAGGCCAGATACGCAGTATTTT. Translation gives CASRFGAGRPDTQYF.

CDR3 DNA sequence: TGTGCCAGCAGTCATGGGTTCTGGCCCCAGCATTTT. Its translation: CASSHGFWPQHF. This chain joins TRBV7-6 and TRBJ1-5; no firm D call. CDR3 length: 12 residues. V dropped 6 bases and J dropped 9 bases, with 12 bases sitting between them. Germline CDR1 is SGHVS and CDR2 is FNYEAQ.

CDR3 sequence (DNA): TGTGCCAGTAGTTCAGGGGTTGCCATGAACACTGAAGCTTTCTTT. Amino acids: CASSSGVAMNTEAFF. The chain uses TRBV19 and TRBJ1-1; weak D call: TRBD1 (6 bases). The V gene's germline CDR1 is LNHDA and CDR2 SQIVND (reference sequence). This CDR3 is built from 15 residues. Trimming took 5 bases from V and 0 from J, leaving 13 bases between them. Filled out from reference TRBV19 and TRBJ1-1, the complete variable domain reads DGGITQSPKYLFRKEGQNVTLSCEQNLNHDAMYWYRQDPGQGLRLIYYSQIVNDFQKGDIAEGYSVSREKKESFPLTVTSAQKNPTAFYLCASSSGVAMNTEAFFGQGTRLTVV.

The rearrangement links TRBV7-2 to TRBJ2-1; 11 bases are a match to TRBD1. The V gene's germline CDR1 is SGHTA and CDR2 FQGNSA. The CDR3 length is 16 residues. V gave up 5 bases and J gave up 5 bases; unmatched junction bases: 8. For the CDR3, the DNA is TGTGCCAGCAGCGTAACGGGACAGGGGGGGCACAATGAGCAGTTCTTC. Amino acid sequence: CASSVTGQGGHNEQFF.

CDR3 residues: CASARLGGTTFTDTQYF. The CDR3 DNA reads as TGTGCCAGCGCCCGTTTAGGTGGGACTACTTTCACAGATACGCAGTATTTT. The rearrangement links TRBV5-4 to TRBJ2-3, with 7 bases lining up with TRBD2. The CDR3 loop spans 17 amino acids. V lost 7 bases and J lost 2; bases outside the gene matches: 16. Germline loops: CDR1 SGHNT, CDR2 YYREEE (reference sequence).

V and J are TRBV25-1 and TRBJ2-2; no clear D. Per germline, CDR1 MGHDK and CDR2 SYGVNS. The length of the CDR3 is 15 residues. V was cut by 3 bases and J by 0 bases, with 8 bases left in between. The CDR3 DNA sequence: TGTGCCAGCAGTGACTCGGGCCCGAACACCGGGGAGCTGTTTTTT. It specifies CASSDSGPNTGELFF.

V gene TRBV5-4 combines with J gene TRBJ2-3; 7 positions match TRBD2. J gave up 1 base and V 4 bases, and 9 bases lay outside the gene matches. This CDR3 is 16 amino acids long. Germline CDR1 and CDR2: SGHNT and YYREEE (reference sequence). The CDR3 sequence is CASSGGGTRGTDTQYF. DNA of the CDR3: TGTGCCAGCAGCGGGGGAGGGACGAGGGGCACAGATACGCAGTATTTT.

This clone was counted between two and nine times. The rearrangement uses TRBV5-3 and TRBJ1-5, with D possibly being TRBD1 (6 bases). Being an ORF, TRBV5-3 has a function that is uncertain. The CDR3 has 20 residues. V lost 4 bases to trimming and J lost 4 bases, with 30 bases between them. The CDR3 nucleotides read TGTGCCAGAAGCGGTACCGATTACAGGGCCCTGGGCGAGAGGAATCAGCCCCAGCATTTT. Amino acids: CARSGTDYRALGERNQPQHF.

The chain uses TRBV28 and TRBJ2-7, with D perhaps matching TRBD2 (5 bases). The CDR3 consists of 18 residues. From germline, CDR1 is MDHEN and CDR2 SYDVKM. V was cut by 8 bases and J by 0 bases, with 26 bases left in between. The DNA of the CDR3 is TGTGCCAGCGACGATCAGATTCGGGCCCCGGAGGACTCCTACGAGCAGTACTTC. This codes for CASDDQIRAPEDSYEQYF. The full variable domain, its missing parts supplied by reference TRBV28 and TRBJ2-7, is DVKVTQSSRYLVKRTGEKVFLECVQDMDHENMFWYRQDPGLGLRLIYFSYDVKMKEKGDIPEGYSVSREKKERFSLILESASTNQTSMYLCASDDQIRAPEDSYEQYFGPGTRLTVT.

The chain has TRBV5-6 and TRBJ2-3; possibly TRBD1 for D (6 bases). The CDR3 is 15 residues long. V lost 4 bases and J lost 2, with 14 bases in between. The germline CDR1 and CDR2 sequences are SGHDT and YYEEEE. CDR3 amino acids: CASSPTRDNTDTQYF. The CDR3, as DNA: TGTGCCAGCAGCCCAACCCGGGACAACACAGATACGCAGTATTTT.

This clone was detected once. The rearrangement joins TRBV19 to TRBJ2-7; D not certain. CDR3 length equals 16 residues. Germline CDR1 and CDR2: LNHDA and SQIVND (reference sequence). Trimming shortened V by 4 bases and J by 1 base, and 17 bases separated the two germline ends. CDR3 amino acids: CASSNAHDSPSYEQYF. In nucleotides, the CDR3 is TGTGCCAGTAGTAACGCTCACGACTCACCTTCCTACGAGCAGTACTTC.

The chain joins TRBV11-2 to TRBJ2-1, with a weak D call TRBD1 (6 bases). CDR3 length equals 18 residues. With 0 bases removed from V and 7 bases from J, the gap between germline ends came to 22 bases. CDR1 is SGHAT and CDR2 is FQNNGV in the germline V gene. The CDR3 reads CASSLEVATGSLGNEQFF. In DNA form, the CDR3 reads TGTGCCAGCAGCTTAGAGGTAGCGACAGGATCCTTGGGGAATGAGCAGTTCTTC. Full variable domain (outside the CDR3, taken from reference TRBV11-2 and TRBJ2-1): EAGVAQSPRYKIIEKRQSVAFWCNPISGHATLYWYQQILGQGPKLLIQFQNNGVVDDSQLPKDRFSAERLKGVDSTLKIQPAKLEDSAVYLCASSLEVATGSLGNEQFFGPGTRLTVL.

The rearrangement joins TRBV5-6 to TRBJ2-3; 9 nucleotides align to TRBD1. In germline, CDR1 is SGHDT, CDR2 YYEEEE. This CDR3 contains 16 residues. V lost 2 bases and J lost 4; bases outside the gene matches: 8. The CDR3 sequence: CASSFGTGLLADTQYF. The CDR3 DNA is TGTGCCAGCAGCTTCGGGACAGGGCTTCTTGCAGATACGCAGTATTTT. The full variable domain, with the rest looked up from reference TRBV5-6 and TRBJ2-3, is DAGVTQSPTHLIKTRGQQVTLRCSPKSGHDTVSWYQQALGQGPQFIFQYYEEEERQRGNFPDRFSGHQFPNYSSELNVNALLLGDSALYLCASSFGTGLLADTQYFGPGTRLTVL.

As for this clone: The identical CDR3 is also encoded by other nucleotide sequences in the sample. The chain is built from TRBV28 and TRBJ2-1; D not certain. Per the germline V gene, CDR1 is MDHEN and CDR2 is SYDVKM. The CDR3 contains 12 residues. Between the trimmed V and J ends, which lost 2 bases and 4 bases, there was a span of 3 bases. CDR3 in amino acids: CASSLEYNEQFF. In nucleotides, the CDR3 is TGTGCCAGCAGTTTAGAGTACAATGAGCAGTTCTTC.

This sequence joins TRBV28 and TRBJ1-1; possible D gene TRBD1, 5 bases. CDR3 size: 14 residues. Per germline, CDR1 MDHEN and CDR2 SYDVKM. Trimming stripped 3 bases from V and 5 bases from J, with 13 bases between. CDR3 sequence: CASSLDLGETEAFF. The DNA for the CDR3 is TGTGCCAGCAGTTTGGACCTAGGGGAAACTGAAGCTTTCTTT.

This sequence joins TRBV7-9 and TRBJ2-6; TRBD1 agrees at 10 bases. Germline lookup yields CDR1 SEHNR and CDR2 FQNEAQ (reference sequence). This CDR3 is 17 amino acids long. The V and J ends lost 4 bases and 1 base, in that order; junction bases with no gene match: 4. CDR3 protein: CASSSGQGLSGANVLTF. Here the CDR3 DNA reads TGTGCCAGCAGCTCGGGACAGGGGCTATCTGGGGCCAACGTCCTGACTTTC.

The gene calls are TRBV4-2 and TRBJ2-3; 12 nucleotides agree with TRBD2. This CDR3 is built from 18 residues. Germline assignment: CDR1 LGHNA and CDR2 YNFKEQ. J gave up 0 bases and V 1 base, and 5 bases lay outside the gene matches. This CDR3 reads CASSQGLAGALSTDTQYF. The CDR3 region has the DNA TGTGCCAGCAGCCAAGGACTAGCGGGGGCCTTAAGCACAGATACGCAGTATTTT.

This sequence joins TRBV4-1 and TRBJ2-7, with a weak D call TRBD1 (5 bases). From germline, CDR1 is MGHRA and CDR2 YSYEKL. V was cut by 0 bases and J by 2 bases, with 14 bases left in between. This CDR3 region has 16 residues. For the CDR3, the DNA is TGCGCCAGCAGCCAAGATCCCGCAGGGATGACCTACGAGCAGTACTTC. This gives the protein CASSQDPAGMTYEQYF.

The CDR3 nucleotides read TGTGCCAGCAGCTTAGATGGGACGGGCACAGATACGCAGTATTTT. Residues: CASSLDGTGTDTQYF. The genes are TRBV7-2 and TRBJ2-3, with D perhaps assigned TRBD1 or TRBD2 (5 bases each). Germline V gene sequence: CDR1 SGHTA, CDR2 FQGNSA. Between the trimmed V and J ends, which lost 1 base and 1 base, there was a span of 9 bases. This CDR3 spans 15 amino acids.

This clone came up once. The rearrangement joins TRBV10-3 to TRBJ1-5; a possible D gene is TRBD1 (6 bases). Trimming removed 7 bases at V and 7 bases at J, with 14 bases between. Per the germline V gene, CDR1 is ENHRY and CDR2 is SYGVKD. The CDR3 totals 13 residues. DNA for the CDR3: TGTGCCATCACAGCAGGGGTGGGGCAGCCCCAGCATTTT. Its protein product is CAITAGVGQPQHF.

This sequence joins TRBV6-1 and TRBJ1-5; TRBD1 matches at 7 bases. The CDR3 sequence is 15 residues long. J was trimmed by 1 base and V by 7 bases; bases with no gene match: 7. From germline, CDR1 is MNHNS and CDR2 SASEGT. This CDR3 reads CASNYRGGSNQPQHF. DNA for the CDR3: TGTGCCAGCAACTACAGGGGAGGCAGCAATCAGCCCCAGCATTTT.

The chain has TRBV28 and TRBJ2-7, with a weak D call TRBD2 (5 bases). Trimming removed 4 bases at V and 2 bases at J, with 12 bases between. The CDR3 runs 14 residues. CDR1 and CDR2 (germline): MDHEN, SYDVKM. CDR3 bases: TGTGCCAGCAGTTCCAGGACTCAAACCTACGAGCAGTACTTC. This encodes CASSSRTQTYEQYF.